This T cell receptor beta chain was sequenced for a study of OX40 agonist ivuxolimab in advanced cancers. For the wider study: Ivuxolimab, which targeted the costimulatory receptor OX40 (CD134), was an agonistic, fully human IgG2 monoclonal antibody. The monotherapy dose-escalation portion (N of about 50 patients) of the phase I ivuxolimab trial is reported in the paper. Intravenous ivuxolimab was administered to patients every 2 weeks at six dose levels: 0.01, 0.1, 0.3, 1.5, 3 and 10 mg/kg. Prior anti-PD-1, anti-PD-L1 or anti-CTLA-4 therapy was permitted, and about two fifths of dose-escalation patients had received checkpoint inhibitors. Partial responses occurred in three dose-escalation patients, of whom one had hepatocellular carcinoma and two had cutaneous melanoma. Of the approximately 50 dose-escalation patients, hepatocellular carcinoma was present in approximately 20, melanoma in approximately 15, renal cell carcinoma in 9 and head and neck cancer in 9. Peripheral TCRbeta sequencing was intended to test whether TCR sequence diversity was altered and clonal T-cell expansion was caused by ivuxolimab. In the dose-escalation cohort, nearly 85% of patients were male, and the mean age was around 60 years with a range of roughly 23 to 90.

Remarks on this clone: Its antigen is unknown. It has no much larger one-base neighbor in the sample; base qualities were not kept.

Patients with autoimmune disease history or receiving systemic immunosuppression were excluded from the trial. Peripheral blood for TCR sequencing was collected from all dose cohorts at baseline, on cycle 4 day 1, and on cycle 7 day 1. Samples were obtained from an open-label, multicenter, first-in-human phase I dose-escalation trial of ivuxolimab. Adults with locally advanced or metastatic melanoma, renal cell carcinoma, hepatocellular carcinoma or head and neck squamous cell carcinoma were enrolled in the trial. CD4+ and CD8+ T cells were sorted separately from peripheral blood before TCR sequencing. Broader findings and caveats from the paper: In the 0.1-3.0 mg/kg groups, partial responders were among the patients with the lowest normalized peripheral clonal expansion, particularly in CD8+ T cells. Low levels of normalized T-cell clonal expansion were also seen in some patients who did not respond. After ivuxolimab, CD8+ T cells had more expanded clones than CD4+ T cells on average. Antigen specificity was not determined for the clonally expanded peripheral T cells. Clonal expansion of both CD4+ and CD8+ blood T cells was observed from baseline to week 6 at doses 0.1 to 3.0 mg/kg.

The CDR3, cysteine through phenylalanine, is 20 amino acids long. Only the CDR3 DNA is retained, 60 bases long and in frame from the first base. The junction shows trimming of 3 bases on V and 0 bases on J, and the gene matches do not reach 16 bases of it. Looking up the germline V gene yields CDR1 MDHEN and CDR2 SYDVKM. For sequencing of the TCRbeta CDR3 region, genomic DNA was extracted from the sorted cells. TCRbeta CDR3 regions were sequenced using the immunoSEQ Assay. TCRdb limited this immuneACCESS table to in-frame rearrangements with V and J called. A share of clones is missing; checked studies link under half to unresolved V genes, and the rest is unexplained. Within this sample are approximately 100,000 clones, with 70% to 90% of them counted one time only. 0.7% to 0.9% of the sample comes from the top ten.

Recombination joined TRBV28 with TRBJ2-3, with TRBD2 matching 9 junction bases. Sequenced material: CD4+ or CD8+ T cells sorted from blood, taken in a trial of the OX40 agonist ivuxolimab. This clonotype was sampled from an adult with an advanced solid tumor such as melanoma, head and neck, liver or kidney cancer. The CDR3 protein: CASSFSQWGRGGRSTDTQYF. The DNA sequence is as follows: TGTGCCAGCAGTTTCTCCCAGTGGGGGCGGGGGGGCCGGAGCACAGATACGCAGTATTTT.